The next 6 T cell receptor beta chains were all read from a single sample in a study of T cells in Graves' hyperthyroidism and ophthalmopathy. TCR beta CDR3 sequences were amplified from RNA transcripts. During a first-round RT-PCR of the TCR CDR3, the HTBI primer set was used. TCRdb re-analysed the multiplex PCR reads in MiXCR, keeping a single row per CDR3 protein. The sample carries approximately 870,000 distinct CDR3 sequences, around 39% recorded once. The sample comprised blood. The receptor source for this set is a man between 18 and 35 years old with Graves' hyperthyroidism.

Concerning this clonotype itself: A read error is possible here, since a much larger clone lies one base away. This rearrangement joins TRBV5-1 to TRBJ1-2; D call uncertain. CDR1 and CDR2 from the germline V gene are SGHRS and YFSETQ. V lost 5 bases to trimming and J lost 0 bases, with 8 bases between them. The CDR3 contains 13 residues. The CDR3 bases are TGCGCCAGCAGGATGGAGCCTAACTATGGCTACACCTTC. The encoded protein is CASRMEPNYGYTF. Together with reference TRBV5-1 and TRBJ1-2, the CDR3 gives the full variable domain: KAGVTQTPRYLIKTRGQQVTLSCSPISGHRSVSWYQQTPGQGLQFLFEYFSETQRNKGNFPGRFSGRQFSNSRSEMNVSTLELGDSALYLCASRMEPNYGYTFGSGTRLTVV.

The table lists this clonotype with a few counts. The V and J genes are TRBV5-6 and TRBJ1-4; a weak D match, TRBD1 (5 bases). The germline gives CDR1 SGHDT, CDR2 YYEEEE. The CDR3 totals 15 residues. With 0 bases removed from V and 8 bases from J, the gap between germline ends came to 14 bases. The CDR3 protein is CASSLAGRVGEKLFF. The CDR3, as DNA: TGTGCCAGCAGCTTGGCGGGACGGGTCGGGGAAAAACTGTTTTTT.

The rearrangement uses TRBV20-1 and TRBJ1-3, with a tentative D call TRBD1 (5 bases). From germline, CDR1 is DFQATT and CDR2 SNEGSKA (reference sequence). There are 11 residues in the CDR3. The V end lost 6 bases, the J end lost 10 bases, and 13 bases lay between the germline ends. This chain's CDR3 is CSATRRGTIYF. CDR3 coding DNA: TGCAGTGCAACCCGAAGGGGAACCATATATTTT.

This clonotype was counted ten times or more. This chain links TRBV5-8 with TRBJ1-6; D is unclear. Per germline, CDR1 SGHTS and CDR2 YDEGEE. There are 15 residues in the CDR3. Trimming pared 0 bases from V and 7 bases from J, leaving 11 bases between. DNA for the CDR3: TGTGCCAGCAGCTTGGCGGGTAGGGTGAATTCACCCCTCCACTTT. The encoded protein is CASSLAGRVNSPLHF.

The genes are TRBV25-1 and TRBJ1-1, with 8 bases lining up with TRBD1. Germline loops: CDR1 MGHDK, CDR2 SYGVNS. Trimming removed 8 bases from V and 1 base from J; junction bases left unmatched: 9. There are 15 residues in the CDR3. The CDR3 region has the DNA TGTGCCAGCGCCTTGACAGGGGTTGGGAACACTGAAGCTTTCTTT. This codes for CASALTGVGNTEAFF.

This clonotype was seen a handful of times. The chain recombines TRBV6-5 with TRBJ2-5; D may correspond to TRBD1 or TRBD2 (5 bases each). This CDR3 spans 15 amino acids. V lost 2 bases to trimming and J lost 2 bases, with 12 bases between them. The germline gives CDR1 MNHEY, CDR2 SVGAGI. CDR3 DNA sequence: TGTGCCAGCAGTTACGACGGGGCGACACAAGAGACCCAGTACTTC. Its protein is CASSYDGATQETQYF.